This entry concerns a single T cell receptor (beta chain). The target antigen is unknown. The data are from a study of shared clonotypes between healthy human individuals. Study-wide findings and caveats: Memory subsets generally showed lower estimated richness than naive subsets.

Produced via immunoSEQ multiplex PCR; TCRdb's table is partial and in-frame only. The table lists 100,000 or so clones, 55% to 70% of them singletons. The CDR3 is 16 amino acids. CDR1 and CDR2 from the germline V gene are SGHAT and FQNNGV. V was trimmed by 1 base and J by 3 bases, leaving 15 bases between them. The sequenced material came from memory CD8+ T cells sorted from blood. Subset noted: CD45RO+ cells pooled with CCR7-negative TemRA cells. The chain employs TRBV11-2 and TRBJ1-2; the D gene is possibly TRBD1 (5 bases). This receptor was identified in a woman in her 30s in good health. This CDR3 is CASSLATGGGYYGYTF. CDR3 nucleotide sequence: TGTGCCAGCAGCTTAGCTACCGGTGGGGGGTACTATGGCTACACCTTC.